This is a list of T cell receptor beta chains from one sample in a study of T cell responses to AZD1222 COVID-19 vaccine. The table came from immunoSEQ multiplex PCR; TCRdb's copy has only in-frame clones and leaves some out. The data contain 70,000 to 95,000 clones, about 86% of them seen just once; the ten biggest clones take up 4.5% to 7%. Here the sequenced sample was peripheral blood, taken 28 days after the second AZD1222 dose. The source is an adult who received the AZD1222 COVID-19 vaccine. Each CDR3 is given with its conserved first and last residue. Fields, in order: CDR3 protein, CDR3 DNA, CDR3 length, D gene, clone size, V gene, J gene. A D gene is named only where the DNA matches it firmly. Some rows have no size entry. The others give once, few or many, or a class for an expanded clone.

CDR3aa: CASSLRTSAHGETQYF
CDR3nt: TGTGCCAGCAGTTTACGGACTAGCGCCCACGGAGAGACCCAGTACTTC
len: 16
d_gene: TRBD2
abundance: NA
v_gene: TRBV28
j_gene: TRBJ2-5

CDR3aa: CASSFDSYNEQFF
CDR3nt: TGTGCCAGTAGTTTCGACAGCTACAATGAGCAGTTCTTC
len: 13
d_gene: NA
abundance: once
v_gene: TRBV19
j_gene: TRBJ2-1

CDR3aa: CASRGTPGLADYNEQFF
CDR3nt: TGTGCCAGCAGGGGCACCCCGGGACTAGCGGATTACAATGAGCAGTTCTTC
len: 17
d_gene: TRBD2
abundance: NA
v_gene: TRBV7-3
j_gene: TRBJ2-1

CDR3aa: CASSEARGGYTEAFF
CDR3nt: TGTGCCAGCAGTGAAGCGCGCGGGGGGTACACTGAAGCTTTCTTT
len: 15
d_gene: NA
abundance: NA
v_gene: TRBV2
j_gene: TRBJ1-1

CDR3aa: CASSLEAQTREGYTF
CDR3nt: TGTGCCAGCAGCTTAGAGGCACAAACGAGGGAAGGCTACACCTTC
len: 15
d_gene: NA
abundance: NA
v_gene: TRBV7-2
j_gene: TRBJ1-2

CDR3aa: CASSPGGYEQYF
CDR3nt: TGTGCCAGCAGCCCAGGGGGTTACGAGCAGTACTTC
len: 12
d_gene: TRBD1
abundance: NA
v_gene: TRBV5-4
j_gene: TRBJ2-7

CDR3aa: CASSEYGADQPQHF
CDR3nt: TGTGCCAGCAGTGAATATGGGGCGGACCAGCCCCAGCATTTT
len: 14
d_gene: NA
abundance: NA
v_gene: TRBV6-1
j_gene: TRBJ1-5

CDR3aa: CASSGDFSGYTF
CDR3nt: TGTGCCAGCAGTGGGGATTTTTCTGGCTACACCTTC
len: 12
d_gene: NA
abundance: NA
v_gene: TRBV12-3/TRBV12-4
j_gene: TRBJ1-2

CDR3aa: CASTKQGNTEAFF
CDR3nt: TGTGCCAGCACCAAACAAGGGAACACTGAAGCTTTCTTT
len: 13
d_gene: NA
abundance: NA
v_gene: TRBV2
j_gene: TRBJ1-1

CDR3aa: CASSSPGQGYGYTF
CDR3nt: TGTGCCAGCAGCTCACCGGGACAGGGGTATGGCTACACCTTC
len: 14
d_gene: TRBD1
abundance: few
v_gene: TRBV5-6
j_gene: TRBJ1-2

CDR3aa: CSASSGGAIETQYF
CDR3nt: TGCAGTGCTAGTAGCGGGGGGGCCATAGAGACCCAGTACTTC
len: 14
d_gene: TRBD2
abundance: NA
v_gene: TRBV20-1
j_gene: TRBJ2-5

CDR3aa: CASSVGGEEQYF
CDR3nt: TGTGCCAGCAGCGTAGGTGGGGAGGAGCAGTACTTC
len: 12
d_gene: NA
abundance: NA
v_gene: TRBV9
j_gene: TRBJ2-7

CDR3aa: CASSVLSGESTDTQYF
CDR3nt: TGTGCCAGCAGCGTATTAAGCGGGGAAAGCACAGATACGCAGTATTTT
len: 16
d_gene: TRBD2
abundance: NA
v_gene: TRBV9
j_gene: TRBJ2-3

CDR3aa: CASQGFTDTQYF
CDR3nt: TGTGCCAGTCAGGGATTCACAGATACGCAGTATTTT
len: 12
d_gene: NA
abundance: NA
v_gene: TRBV2
j_gene: TRBJ2-3

CDR3aa: CASSSKETQYF
CDR3nt: TGTGCCAGCAGCTCGAAAGAGACCCAGTACTTC
len: 11
d_gene: NA
abundance: NA
v_gene: TRBV7-8
j_gene: TRBJ2-5

CDR3aa: CATPPPRGGANVLTF
CDR3nt: TGTGCCACTCCACCCCCCCGGGGGGGGGCCAACGTCCTGACTTTC
len: 15
d_gene: NA
abundance: NA
v_gene: TRBV7-2
j_gene: TRBJ2-6

CDR3aa: CATSPPGKDGYTF
CDR3nt: TGTGCCACCAGTCCTCCGGGGAAGGATGGCTACACCTTC
len: 13
d_gene: NA
abundance: NA
v_gene: TRBV24-1
j_gene: TRBJ1-2

CDR3aa: CASSSYQPQHF
CDR3nt: TGTGCCAGCAGCTCATATCAGCCCCAGCATTTT
len: 11
d_gene: NA
abundance: few
v_gene: TRBV5-8
j_gene: TRBJ1-5

CDR3aa: CASSERPSGLGEAFF
CDR3nt: TGTGCCAGCAGTGAAAGGCCATCAGGCTTGGGTGAAGCTTTCTTT
len: 15
d_gene: NA
abundance: NA
v_gene: TRBV6-1
j_gene: TRBJ1-1

CDR3aa: CASSPSQTSGGSDEQFF
CDR3nt: TGTGCCAGCTCACCCTCCCAGACTAGCGGGGGTTCTGATGAGCAGTTCTTC
len: 17
d_gene: TRBD2
abundance: NA
v_gene: TRBV18
j_gene: TRBJ2-1

CDR3aa: CASSLRQGNQPQHF
CDR3nt: TGTGCCAGCAGCTTGAGGCAGGGCAATCAGCCCCAGCATTTT
len: 14
d_gene: NA
abundance: NA
v_gene: TRBV5-8
j_gene: TRBJ1-5

CDR3aa: CASSSEGAVRAFF
CDR3nt: TGCGCCAGCAGCTCGGAGGGGGCGGTAAGGGCTTTCTTT
len: 13
d_gene: TRBD1
abundance: NA
v_gene: TRBV5-1
j_gene: TRBJ1-1

CDR3aa: CSVGSTSGGNTIYF
CDR3nt: TGCAGCGTTGGTTCAACCTCGGGAGGGAACACCATATATTTT
len: 14
d_gene: NA
abundance: once
v_gene: TRBV29-1
j_gene: TRBJ1-3

CDR3aa: CSASLSYEQYF
CDR3nt: TGCAGTGCTAGTCTCTCCTACGAGCAGTACTTC
len: 11
d_gene: NA
abundance: NA
v_gene: TRBV20-1
j_gene: TRBJ2-7

CDR3aa: CATRTENQPQHF
CDR3nt: TGTGCCACCCGGACAGAAAATCAGCCCCAGCATTTT
len: 12
d_gene: NA
abundance: few
v_gene: TRBV27
j_gene: TRBJ1-5

CDR3aa: CASSLGPTDTQYF
CDR3nt: TGTGCCAGCAGCTTGGGTCCCACAGATACGCAGTATTTT
len: 13
d_gene: NA
abundance: NA
v_gene: TRBV7-2
j_gene: TRBJ2-3

CDR3aa: CASSVAPRGGHEQFF
CDR3nt: TGTGCCAGCAGCGTAGCCCCAAGGGGGGGCCATGAGCAGTTCTTC
len: 15
d_gene: NA
abundance: NA
v_gene: TRBV9
j_gene: TRBJ2-1

CDR3aa: CASSDNQQATSRADTQYF
CDR3nt: TGTGCCAGCAGCGACAACCAACAAGCTACTAGCAGGGCAGATACGCAGTATTTT
len: 18
d_gene: NA
abundance: NA
v_gene: TRBV9
j_gene: TRBJ2-3

CDR3aa: CASSVDDRELGTDTQYF
CDR3nt: TGTGCCAGCAGCGTTGATGACCGGGAGCTCGGGACAGATACGCAGTATTTT
len: 17
d_gene: NA
abundance: NA
v_gene: TRBV9
j_gene: TRBJ2-3

CDR3aa: CAISPGTELGANVLTF
CDR3nt: TGTGCCATCAGCCCCGGGACTGAGCTTGGGGCCAACGTCCTGACTTTC
len: 16
d_gene: NA
abundance: NA
v_gene: TRBV10-3
j_gene: TRBJ2-6

CDR3aa: CASSYRSSAETQYF
CDR3nt: TGTGCCAGCAGTTACCGTTCGAGTGCAGAGACCCAGTACTTC
len: 14
d_gene: NA
abundance: NA
v_gene: TRBV6-5
j_gene: TRBJ2-5

CDR3aa: CASSQDGLSREQYF
CDR3nt: TGTGCCAGCAGCCAGGACGGACTAAGCCGTGAGCAGTACTTC
len: 14
d_gene: NA
abundance: few
v_gene: TRBV14
j_gene: TRBJ2-7

CDR3aa: CASSWAGSANYGYTF
CDR3nt: TGTGCCAGCAGTTGGGCGGGATCAGCTAACTATGGCTACACCTTC
len: 15
d_gene: NA
abundance: NA
v_gene: TRBV28
j_gene: TRBJ1-2

CDR3aa: CASSAQGESPLHF
CDR3nt: TGTGCCAGCAGTGCCCAGGGGGAATCACCCCTCCACTTT
len: 13
d_gene: TRBD1
abundance: NA
v_gene: TRBV25-1
j_gene: TRBJ1-6

CDR3aa: CASSFGSYGYTF
CDR3nt: TGTGCCAGCAGTTTTGGCTCCTATGGCTACACCTTC
len: 12
d_gene: NA
abundance: medium-sized
v_gene: TRBV12-3/TRBV12-4
j_gene: TRBJ1-2

CDR3aa: CASSQDRGHLGLETQYF
CDR3nt: TGTGCCAGCAGCCAAGATCGGGGACACTTAGGATTAGAGACCCAGTACTTC
len: 17
d_gene: NA
abundance: NA
v_gene: TRBV14
j_gene: TRBJ2-5

CDR3aa: CASSEDRARWETQYF
CDR3nt: TGCGCCAGCAGTGAGGACAGGGCTCGATGGGAGACCCAGTACTTC
len: 15
d_gene: TRBD1
abundance: NA
v_gene: TRBV10-1
j_gene: TRBJ2-5

CDR3aa: CASSGKTGVNTEAFF
CDR3nt: TGTGCCAGCAGCGGGAAAACAGGGGTGAACACTGAAGCTTTCTTT
len: 15
d_gene: TRBD1
abundance: NA
v_gene: TRBV5-6
j_gene: TRBJ1-1

CDR3aa: CASSVTGELFF
CDR3nt: TGTGCCAGCAGTGTAACCGGGGAGCTGTTTTTT
len: 11
d_gene: NA
abundance: NA
v_gene: TRBV2
j_gene: TRBJ2-2

CDR3aa: CASSMANRPDGYTF
CDR3nt: TGTGCCAGTAGTATGGCAAACCGCCCCGACGGCTACACCTTC
len: 14
d_gene: NA
abundance: NA
v_gene: TRBV19
j_gene: TRBJ1-2

CDR3aa: CASSPGLANNEQFF
CDR3nt: TGTGCCAGCAGTCCGGGACTAGCAAACAATGAGCAGTTCTTC
len: 14
d_gene: TRBD2
abundance: NA
v_gene: TRBV28
j_gene: TRBJ2-1

CDR3aa: CASSSRRGGTTFYEQFF
CDR3nt: TGTGCCAGCAGCTCTCGGAGGGGCGGGACCACTTTCTATGAGCAGTTCTTC
len: 17
d_gene: NA
abundance: NA
v_gene: TRBV7-2
j_gene: TRBJ2-1

CDR3aa: CASGVISGANVLTF
CDR3nt: TGTGCCAGCGGCGTGATTTCTGGGGCCAACGTCCTGACTTTC
len: 14
d_gene: NA
abundance: NA
v_gene: TRBV28
j_gene: TRBJ2-6

CDR3aa: CASSLPGLNQPQHF
CDR3nt: TGTGCCAGCAGCCTTCCGGGCCTAAATCAGCCCCAGCATTTT
len: 14
d_gene: NA
abundance: NA
v_gene: TRBV3-1/TRBV3-2
j_gene: TRBJ1-5

CDR3aa: CASSPSGGRYNEQFF
CDR3nt: TGCGCCAGCAGTCCCTCCGGCGGGAGGTACAATGAGCAGTTCTTC
len: 15
d_gene: TRBD2
abundance: NA
v_gene: TRBV10-1
j_gene: TRBJ2-1

CDR3aa: CASTYRAGGGYTF
CDR3nt: TGTGCCAGCACCTACCGCGCAGGGGGTGGCTACACCTTC
len: 13
d_gene: TRBD1
abundance: NA
v_gene: TRBV7-9
j_gene: TRBJ1-2

CDR3aa: CASSQGGAEGYTF
CDR3nt: TGTGCCAGCAGCCAAGGGGGGGCTGAGGGCTACACCTTC
len: 13
d_gene: NA
abundance: once
v_gene: TRBV3-1/TRBV3-2
j_gene: TRBJ1-2

CDR3aa: CASSFYPESGNTIYF
CDR3nt: TGCGCCAGCAGCTTTTACCCTGAATCCGGAAACACCATATATTTT
len: 15
d_gene: NA
abundance: NA
v_gene: TRBV5-1
j_gene: TRBJ1-3

CDR3aa: CASSPGHSSGANVLTF
CDR3nt: TGTGCCAGCAGCCCGGGACATAGCTCTGGGGCCAACGTCCTGACTTTC
len: 16
d_gene: NA
abundance: once
v_gene: TRBV7-9
j_gene: TRBJ2-6

CDR3aa: CASSTTGTANTEAFF
CDR3nt: TGTGCCAGCAGTACTACCGGGACAGCGAACACTGAAGCTTTCTTT
len: 15
d_gene: TRBD1
abundance: NA
v_gene: TRBV6-5
j_gene: TRBJ1-1

CDR3aa: CASSPRAGTGGYEQYF
CDR3nt: TGTGCCAGCAGCCCTCGGGCGGGGACAGGGGGCTACGAGCAGTACTTC
len: 16
d_gene: TRBD1
abundance: once
v_gene: TRBV6-2/TRBV6-3
j_gene: TRBJ2-7

CDR3aa: CASSSRQGRWTEAFF
CDR3nt: TGTGCCAGCAGTTCCAGACAGGGGAGGTGGACTGAAGCTTTCTTT
len: 15
d_gene: TRBD1
abundance: NA
v_gene: TRBV28
j_gene: TRBJ1-1

CDR3aa: CASRGDPRSYEQYF
CDR3nt: TGTGCCAGTAGGGGTGACCCCCGCTCCTACGAGCAGTACTTC
len: 14
d_gene: NA
abundance: NA
v_gene: TRBV28
j_gene: TRBJ2-7

CDR3aa: CASSQDGASRAEKLFF
CDR3nt: TGCGCCAGCAGCCAAGACGGGGCAAGCAGGGCAGAAAAACTGTTTTTT
len: 16
d_gene: NA
abundance: NA
v_gene: TRBV4-3
j_gene: TRBJ1-4

CDR3aa: CASSLIGDAGKQYF
CDR3nt: TGTGCCAGCAGCTTGATTGGGGACGCGGGAAAGCAGTACTTC
len: 14
d_gene: NA
abundance: NA
v_gene: TRBV5-4
j_gene: TRBJ2-7

CDR3aa: CASSQLGQGAYEQYF
CDR3nt: TGTGCCAGCAGCCAACTTGGACAGGGGGCTTACGAGCAGTACTTC
len: 15
d_gene: TRBD1
abundance: NA
v_gene: TRBV7-6
j_gene: TRBJ2-7

CDR3aa: CASSQDIGDNEKLFF
CDR3nt: TGCGCCAGCAGCCAAGATATCGGGGATAATGAAAAACTGTTTTTT
len: 15
d_gene: NA
abundance: NA
v_gene: TRBV4-3
j_gene: TRBJ1-4

CDR3aa: CASSSSYEQYF
CDR3nt: TGCGCCAGCAGCTCGTCATACGAGCAGTACTTC
len: 11
d_gene: NA
abundance: NA
v_gene: TRBV5-1
j_gene: TRBJ2-7

CDR3aa: CASSSQLAGWGEQYF
CDR3nt: TGTGCCAGCAGTTCCCAGCTAGCGGGTTGGGGCGAGCAGTACTTC
len: 15
d_gene: TRBD2
abundance: once
v_gene: TRBV28
j_gene: TRBJ2-7

CDR3aa: CASRARQGAAYEAFF
CDR3nt: TGTGCCAGCAGGGCAAGACAGGGGGCCGCCTATGAAGCTTTCTTT
len: 15
d_gene: TRBD1
abundance: NA
v_gene: TRBV6-5
j_gene: TRBJ1-1